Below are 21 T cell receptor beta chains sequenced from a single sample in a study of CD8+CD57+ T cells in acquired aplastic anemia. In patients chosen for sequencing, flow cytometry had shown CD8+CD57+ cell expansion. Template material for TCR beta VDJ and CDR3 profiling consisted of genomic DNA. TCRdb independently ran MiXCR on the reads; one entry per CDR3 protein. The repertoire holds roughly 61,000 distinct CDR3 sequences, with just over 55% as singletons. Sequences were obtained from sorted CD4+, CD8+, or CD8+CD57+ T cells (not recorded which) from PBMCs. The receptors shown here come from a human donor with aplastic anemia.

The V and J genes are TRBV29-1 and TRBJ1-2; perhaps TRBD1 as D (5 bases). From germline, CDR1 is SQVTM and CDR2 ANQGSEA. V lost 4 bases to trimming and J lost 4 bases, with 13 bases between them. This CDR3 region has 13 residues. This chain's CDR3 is CSVGPRESYGYTF. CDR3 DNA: TGCAGCGTTGGTCCCAGGGAGAGCTATGGCTACACCTTC.

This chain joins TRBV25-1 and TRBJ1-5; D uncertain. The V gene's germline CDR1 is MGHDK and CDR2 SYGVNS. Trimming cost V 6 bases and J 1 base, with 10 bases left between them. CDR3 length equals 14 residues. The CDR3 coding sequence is TGTGCCAGCAGCCCGGGGTACAGCAATCAGCCCCAGCATTTT. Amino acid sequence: CASSPGYSNQPQHF.

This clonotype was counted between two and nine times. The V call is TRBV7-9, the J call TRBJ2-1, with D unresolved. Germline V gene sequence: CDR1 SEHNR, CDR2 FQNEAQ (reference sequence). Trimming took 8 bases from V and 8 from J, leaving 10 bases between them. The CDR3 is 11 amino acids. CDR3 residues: CASSWADEQFF. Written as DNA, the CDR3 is TGTGCCAGCTCCTGGGCGGATGAGCAGTTCTTC.

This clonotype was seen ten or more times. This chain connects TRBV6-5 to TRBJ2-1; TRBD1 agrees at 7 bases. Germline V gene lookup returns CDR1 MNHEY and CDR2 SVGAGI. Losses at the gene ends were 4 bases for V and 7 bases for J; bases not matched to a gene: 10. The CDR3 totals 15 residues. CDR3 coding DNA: TGTGCCAGCAGTTCCGGTACCGACAGGGAGAATGAGCAGTTCTTC. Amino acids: CASSSGTDRENEQFF.

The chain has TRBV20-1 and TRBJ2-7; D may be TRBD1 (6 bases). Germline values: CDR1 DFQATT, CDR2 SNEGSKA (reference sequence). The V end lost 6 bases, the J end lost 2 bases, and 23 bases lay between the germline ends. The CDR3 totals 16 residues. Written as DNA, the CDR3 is TGCAGTGCCAGCAGTTTGGACAGTGCGAGTCCCTACGAGCAGTACTTC. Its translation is CSASSLDSASPYEQYF.

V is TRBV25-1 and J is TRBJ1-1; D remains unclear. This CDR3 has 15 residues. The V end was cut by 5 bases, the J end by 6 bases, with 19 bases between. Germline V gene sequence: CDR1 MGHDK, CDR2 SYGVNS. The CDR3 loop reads CASSFRRGGEPEAFF. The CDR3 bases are TGTGCCAGCAGTTTTCGCCGGGGTGGGGAACCTGAAGCTTTCTTT.

The CDR3 loop is CSVGAYREGTEAFF. CDR3 DNA sequence: TGCAGCGTGGGGGCTTACAGGGAGGGGACTGAAGCTTTCTTT. This chain links TRBV29-1 with TRBJ1-1, with D perhaps matching TRBD1 (6 bases). V gave up 6 bases and J gave up 5 bases, with 19 bases separating them. Germline-derived CDR1 and CDR2 are SQVTM and ANQGSEA. The CDR3 is 14 amino acids.

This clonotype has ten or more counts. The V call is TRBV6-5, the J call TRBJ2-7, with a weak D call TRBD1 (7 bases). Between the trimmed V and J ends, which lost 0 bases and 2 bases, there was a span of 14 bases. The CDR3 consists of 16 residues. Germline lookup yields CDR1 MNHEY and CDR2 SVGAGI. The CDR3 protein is CASSYSGGQNTYEQYF. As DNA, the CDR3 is TGTGCCAGCAGTTACTCGGGGGGACAGAATACCTACGAGCAGTACTTC.

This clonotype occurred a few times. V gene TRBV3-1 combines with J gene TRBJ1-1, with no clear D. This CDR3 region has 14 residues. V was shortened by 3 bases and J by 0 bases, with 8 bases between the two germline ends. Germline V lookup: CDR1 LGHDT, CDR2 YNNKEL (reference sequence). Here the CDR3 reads CASSHRTMNTEAFF. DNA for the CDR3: TGTGCCAGCAGCCATAGGACCATGAACACTGAAGCTTTCTTT.

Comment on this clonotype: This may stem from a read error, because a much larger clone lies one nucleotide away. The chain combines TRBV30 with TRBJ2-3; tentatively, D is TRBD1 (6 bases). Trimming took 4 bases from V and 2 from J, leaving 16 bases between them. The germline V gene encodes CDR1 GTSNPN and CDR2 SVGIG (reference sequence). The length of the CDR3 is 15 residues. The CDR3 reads CAWIQAGANTDTQYF. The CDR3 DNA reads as TGTGCCTGGATCCAGGCAGGGGCCAACACAGATACGCAGTATTTT.

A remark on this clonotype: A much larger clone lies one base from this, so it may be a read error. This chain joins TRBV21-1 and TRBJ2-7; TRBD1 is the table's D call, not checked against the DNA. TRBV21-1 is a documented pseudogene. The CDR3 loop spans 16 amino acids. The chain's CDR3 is CASSKVPFPLSYVQYV. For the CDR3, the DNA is TGTGCCAGCAGCAAAGTACCTTTCCCCCTCTCCTACGTGCAGTACGTC.

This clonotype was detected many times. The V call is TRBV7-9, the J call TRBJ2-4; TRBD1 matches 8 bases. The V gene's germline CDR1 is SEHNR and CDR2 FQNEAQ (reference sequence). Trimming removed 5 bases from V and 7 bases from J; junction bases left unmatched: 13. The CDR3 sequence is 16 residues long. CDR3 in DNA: TGTGCCAGCAGCCCAGTGGAGACAGGGGTGGGGAACATTCAGTACTTC. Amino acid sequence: CASSPVETGVGNIQYF.

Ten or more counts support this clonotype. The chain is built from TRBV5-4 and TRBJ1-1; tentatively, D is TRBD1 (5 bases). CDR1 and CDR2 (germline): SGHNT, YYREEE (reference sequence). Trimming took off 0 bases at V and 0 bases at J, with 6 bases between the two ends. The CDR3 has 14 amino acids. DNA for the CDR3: TGTGCCAGCAGCTTGGGACAGATGAACACTGAAGCTTTCTTT. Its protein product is CASSLGQMNTEAFF.

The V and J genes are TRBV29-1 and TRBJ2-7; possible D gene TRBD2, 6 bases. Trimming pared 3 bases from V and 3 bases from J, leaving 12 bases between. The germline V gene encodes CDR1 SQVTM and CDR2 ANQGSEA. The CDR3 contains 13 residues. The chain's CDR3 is CSVEGQGLYEQYF. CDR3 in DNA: TGCAGCGTTGAGGGGCAGGGACTCTACGAGCAGTACTTC.

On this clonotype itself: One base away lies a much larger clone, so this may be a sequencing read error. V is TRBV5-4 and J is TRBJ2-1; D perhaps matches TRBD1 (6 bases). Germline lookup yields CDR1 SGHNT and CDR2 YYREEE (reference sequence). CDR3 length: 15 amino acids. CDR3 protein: CAGSWGLAGYNEQFF. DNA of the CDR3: TGTGCCGGCAGCTGGGGGCTAGCCGGCTACAATGAGCAGTTCTTC.

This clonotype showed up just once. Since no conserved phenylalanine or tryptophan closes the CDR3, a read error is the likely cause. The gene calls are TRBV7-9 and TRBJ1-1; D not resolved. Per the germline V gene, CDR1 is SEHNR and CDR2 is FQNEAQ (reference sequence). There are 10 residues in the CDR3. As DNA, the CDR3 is TGTGTCAGCAGCGTCAGTGAAGCTTTCTCT. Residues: CVSSVSEAFS.

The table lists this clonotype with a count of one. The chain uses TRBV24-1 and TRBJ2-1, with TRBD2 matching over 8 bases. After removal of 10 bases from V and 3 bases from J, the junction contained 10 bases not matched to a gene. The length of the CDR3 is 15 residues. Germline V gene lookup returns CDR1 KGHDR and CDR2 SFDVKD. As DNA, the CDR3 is TGTGCCACTTCAACCCCGGGGGGGGACTACAATGAGCAGTTCTTC. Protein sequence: CATSTPGGDYNEQFF.

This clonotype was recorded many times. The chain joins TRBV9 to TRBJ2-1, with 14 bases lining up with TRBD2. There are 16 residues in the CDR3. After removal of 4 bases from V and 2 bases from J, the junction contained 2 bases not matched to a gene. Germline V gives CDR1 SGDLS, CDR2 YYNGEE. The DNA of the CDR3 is TGTGCCAGCAGCTCGGGACTAGCGGGGGCCTACAATGAGCAGTTCTTC. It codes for CASSSGLAGAYNEQFF.

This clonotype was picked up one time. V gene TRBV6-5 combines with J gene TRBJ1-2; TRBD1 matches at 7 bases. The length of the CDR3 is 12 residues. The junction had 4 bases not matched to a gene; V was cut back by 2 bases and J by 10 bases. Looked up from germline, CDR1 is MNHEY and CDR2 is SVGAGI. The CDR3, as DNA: TGTGCCAGCAGTTACACCACAGGGGACTACACCTTC. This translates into CASSYTTGDYTF.

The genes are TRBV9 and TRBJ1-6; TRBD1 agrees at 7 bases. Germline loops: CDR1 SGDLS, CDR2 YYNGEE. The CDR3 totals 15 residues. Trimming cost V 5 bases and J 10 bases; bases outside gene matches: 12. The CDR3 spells CASSFGGGAESPLHF. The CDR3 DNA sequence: TGTGCCAGCAGTTTTGGAGGGGGCGCCGAATCACCCCTCCACTTT. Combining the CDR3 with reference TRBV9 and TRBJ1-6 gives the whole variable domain DSGVTQTPKHLITATGQRVTLRCSPRSGDLSVYWYQQSLDQGLQFLIQYYNGEERAKGNILERFSAQQFPDLHSELNLSSLELGDSALYFCASSFGGGAESPLHFGNGTRLTVT.

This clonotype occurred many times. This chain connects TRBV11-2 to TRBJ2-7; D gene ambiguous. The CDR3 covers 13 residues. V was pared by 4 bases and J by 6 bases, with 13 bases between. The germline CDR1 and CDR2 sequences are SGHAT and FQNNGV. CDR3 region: CASSSSKFSEQYF. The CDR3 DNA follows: TGTGCCAGCAGCTCCTCGAAGTTTTCCGAGCAGTACTTC.